This record concerns one T cell receptor (beta chain) sequence. Antigen unknown. The data were obtained in a study of follicular helper T cells after annual influenza vaccination. The sample's time point: 2015-2016 season, 7 days after influenza vaccination. Study-level findings and limits: ICOS-CD38- cTfh most often held earlier Day 7 ICOS+CD38+ clones. Successive annual vaccinations recalled a recurrent oligoclonal ICOS+CD38+ cTfh response with influenza-specific clonotypes.

Repertoires were generated with immunoSEQ multiplex PCR, while TCRdb's copy carries only in-frame clones and drops some. The sample comprises about 10,000 clones, roughly 80% of which are singletons, and 0.45% to 0.5% rests with the top ten. The germline CDR1 and CDR2 sequences are SGHAT and FQDESV (reference sequence). V gave up 1 base and J gave up 0 bases, with 5 bases separating them. This CDR3 has 14 residues. Specimen: CXCR5+ CD38- circulating T follicular helper cells from blood, collected 7 days after influenza vaccination. Subset here: circulating Tfh, non-naive CD4+CXCR5+PD-1+ (ICOS+CD38+ or ICOS-CD38-). The gene calls are TRBV11-1 and TRBJ2-3; D ambiguous. The receptor was isolated from an adult who received the influenza vaccine. CDR3 region: CASSLEFSTDTQYF. CDR3 nucleotide sequence: TGTGCCAGCAGCTTAGAATTTAGCACAGATACGCAGTATTTT. The complete variable domain, with remaining parts taken from reference TRBV11-1 and TRBJ2-3, reads EAEVAQSPRYKITEKSQAVAFWCDPISGHATLYWYRQILGQGPELLVQFQDESVVDDSQLPKDRFSAERLKGVDSTLKIQPAELGDSAMYLCASSLEFSTDTQYFGPGTRLTVL.